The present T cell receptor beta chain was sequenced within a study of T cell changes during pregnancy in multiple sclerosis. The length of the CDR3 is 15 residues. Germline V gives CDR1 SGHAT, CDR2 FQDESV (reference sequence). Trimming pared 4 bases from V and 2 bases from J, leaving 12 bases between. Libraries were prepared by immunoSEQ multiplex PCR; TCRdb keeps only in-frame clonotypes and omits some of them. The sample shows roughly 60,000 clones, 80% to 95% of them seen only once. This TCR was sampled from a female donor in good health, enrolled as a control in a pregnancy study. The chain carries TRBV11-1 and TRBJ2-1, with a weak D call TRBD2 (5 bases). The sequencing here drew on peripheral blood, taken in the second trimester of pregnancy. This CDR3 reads CASSSPGYTYNEQFF. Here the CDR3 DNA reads TGTGCCAGCAGCTCCCCGGGGTATACCTACAATGAGCAGTTCTTC. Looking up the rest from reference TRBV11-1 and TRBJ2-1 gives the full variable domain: EAEVAQSPRYKITEKSQAVAFWCDPISGHATLYWYRQILGQGPELLVQFQDESVVDDSQLPKDRFSAERLKGVDSTLKIQPAELGDSAMYLCASSSPGYTYNEQFFGPGTRLTVL.